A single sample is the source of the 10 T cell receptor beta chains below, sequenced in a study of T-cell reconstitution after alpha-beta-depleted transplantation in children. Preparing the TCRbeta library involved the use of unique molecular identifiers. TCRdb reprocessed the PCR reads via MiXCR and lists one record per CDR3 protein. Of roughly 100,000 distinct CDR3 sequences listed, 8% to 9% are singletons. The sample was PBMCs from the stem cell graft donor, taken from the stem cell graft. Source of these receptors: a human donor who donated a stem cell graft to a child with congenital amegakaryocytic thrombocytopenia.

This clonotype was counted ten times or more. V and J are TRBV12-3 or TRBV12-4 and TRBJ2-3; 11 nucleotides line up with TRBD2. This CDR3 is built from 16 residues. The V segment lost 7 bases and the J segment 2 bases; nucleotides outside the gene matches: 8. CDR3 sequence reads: CASTPLAGDATDTQYF. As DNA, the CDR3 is TGTGCCAGCACCCCACTAGCGGGAGACGCCACAGATACGCAGTATTTT.

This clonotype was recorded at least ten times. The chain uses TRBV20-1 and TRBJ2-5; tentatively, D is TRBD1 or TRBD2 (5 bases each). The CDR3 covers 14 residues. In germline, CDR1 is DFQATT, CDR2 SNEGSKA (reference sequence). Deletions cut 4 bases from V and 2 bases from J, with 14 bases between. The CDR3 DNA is TGCAGTGCTATCACTAGGGGTCGGCAAGAGACCCAGTACTTC. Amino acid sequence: CSAITRGRQETQYF.

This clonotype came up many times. CDR3 loop: CASSPDSPNYGYTF. DNA for the CDR3: TGTGCCAGCAGCCCGGACAGTCCTAACTATGGCTACACCTTC. The chain has TRBV5-6 and TRBJ1-2; D is perhaps TRBD1 (6 bases). Germline CDR1 reads SGHDT; CDR2 reads YYEEEE. The CDR3 extends over 14 amino acids. Between the trimmed V and J ends, which lost 4 bases and 0 bases, there was a span of 10 bases. Variable domain in full (rest from reference TRBV5-6 and TRBJ1-2): DAGVTQSPTHLIKTRGQQVTLRCSPKSGHDTVSWYQQALGQGPQFIFQYYEEEERQRGNFPDRFSGHQFPNYSSELNVNALLLGDSALYLCASSPDSPNYGYTFGSGTRLTVV.

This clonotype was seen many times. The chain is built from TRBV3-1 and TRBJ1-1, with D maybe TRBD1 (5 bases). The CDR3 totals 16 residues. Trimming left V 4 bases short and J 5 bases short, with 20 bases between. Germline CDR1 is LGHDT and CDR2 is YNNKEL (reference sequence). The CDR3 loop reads CASSPLASGTDTEAFF. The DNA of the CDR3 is TGTGCCAGCAGCCCGCTAGCGTCGGGGACTGATACTGAAGCTTTCTTT.

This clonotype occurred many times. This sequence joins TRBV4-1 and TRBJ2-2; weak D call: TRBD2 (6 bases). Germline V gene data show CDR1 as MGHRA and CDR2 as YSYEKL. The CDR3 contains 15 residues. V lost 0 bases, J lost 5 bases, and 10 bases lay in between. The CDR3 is CASSQEGRGTGELFF. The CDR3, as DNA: TGCGCCAGCAGCCAAGAGGGTCGGGGGACCGGGGAGCTGTTTTTT.

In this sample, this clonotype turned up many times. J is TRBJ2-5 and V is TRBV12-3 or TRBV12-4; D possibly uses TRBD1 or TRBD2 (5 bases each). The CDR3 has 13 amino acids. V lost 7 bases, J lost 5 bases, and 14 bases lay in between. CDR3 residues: CASTGTPGETQYF. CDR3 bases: TGTGCCAGCACCGGGACGCCAGGGGAGACCCAGTACTTC.

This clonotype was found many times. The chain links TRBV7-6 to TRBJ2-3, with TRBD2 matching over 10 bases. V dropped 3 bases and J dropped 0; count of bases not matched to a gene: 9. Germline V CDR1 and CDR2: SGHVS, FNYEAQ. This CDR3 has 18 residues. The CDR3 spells CASSFGWTSGGSTDTQYF. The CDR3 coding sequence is TGTGCCAGCAGCTTTGGTTGGACTAGCGGAGGGAGCACAGATACGCAGTATTTT. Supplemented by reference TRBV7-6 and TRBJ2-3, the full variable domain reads GAGVSQSPRYKVTKRGQDVALRCDPISGHVSLYWYRQALGQGPEFLTYFNYEAQQDKSGLPNDRFSAERPEGSISTLTIQRTEQRDSAMYRCASSFGWTSGGSTDTQYFGPGTRLTVL.

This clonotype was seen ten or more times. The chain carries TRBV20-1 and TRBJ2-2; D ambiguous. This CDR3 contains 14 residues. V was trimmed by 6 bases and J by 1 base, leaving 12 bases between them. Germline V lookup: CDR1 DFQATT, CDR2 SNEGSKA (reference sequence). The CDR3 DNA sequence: TGCAGTGCGCAGGACGGAAAGAACACCGGGGAGCTGTTTTTT. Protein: CSAQDGKNTGELFF.

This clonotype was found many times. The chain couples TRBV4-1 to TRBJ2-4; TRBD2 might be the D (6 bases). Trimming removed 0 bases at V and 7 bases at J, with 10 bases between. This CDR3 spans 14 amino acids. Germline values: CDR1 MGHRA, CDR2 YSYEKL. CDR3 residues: CASSQDRRGNIQYF. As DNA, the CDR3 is TGCGCCAGCAGCCAAGATCGTCGGGGGAACATTCAGTACTTC.

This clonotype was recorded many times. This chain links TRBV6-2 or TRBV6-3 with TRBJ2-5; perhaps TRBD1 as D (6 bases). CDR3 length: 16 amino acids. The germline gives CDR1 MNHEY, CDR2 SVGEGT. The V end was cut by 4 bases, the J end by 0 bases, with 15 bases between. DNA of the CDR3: TGTGCCAGCAGTTCCCCTCATACAGGGAACCAAGAGACCCAGTACTTC. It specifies CASSSPHTGNQETQYF.